Listed below are T cell receptor beta chains from one sample, sequenced in a study of blood T cell repertoires in COVID-19. Some clones are missing from TCRdb's copy, which holds only in-frame ones; the method was immunoSEQ multiplex PCR. The sample records around 620,000 clones, 90% being singletons. Sequenced sample: peripheral blood. These TCRs come from a woman aged 18-29 years with acute or convalescent COVID-19. Each CDR3 is given with its conserved first and last residue. D genes are given only for firm matches. Some rows mark clone size as missing; the rest say once, few, many or name a class of expanded clone.

v_call	clone_size	d_call	cdr3_length	j_call	cdr3_aa	cdr3_nt
TRBV5-1	NA	TRBD1	13	TRBJ1-2	CASSREQGSGYTF	TGCGCCAGCAGCCGTGAACAGGGGTCTGGCTACACCTTC
TRBV18	NA	TRBD1	18	TRBJ1-2	CASSPAGTGVIVHYGYTF	TGTGCCAGCTCACCAGCCGGGACAGGGGTTATCGTCCACTATGGCTACACCTTC
TRBV6-1	NA	NA	16	TRBJ2-3	CASSEEVGGGTDTQYF	TGTGCCAGCAGTGAAGAAGTGGGGGGTGGCACAGATACGCAGTATTTT
TRBV21-1	NA	NA	14	TRBJ1-2	CASSIRSGGNGYTF	TGTGCCAGCAGCATTCGATCAGGGGGCAATGGCTACACCTTC
TRBV18	NA	NA	13	TRBJ1-2	CASSPQAGAGYTF	TGTGCCAGCTCACCACAGGCAGGGGCTGGCTACACCTTC
TRBV6-2/TRBV6-3	NA	TRBD1	21	TRBJ1-4	CASSYPTPETGGWSRDEKLFF	TGTGCCAGCAGTTACCCCACCCCCGAGACAGGGGGCTGGAGTAGGGATGAAAAACTGTTTTTT
TRBV19	NA	NA	15	TRBJ2-7	CASSIFTGKTNEQYF	TGTGCCAGTAGTATTTTCACAGGGAAGACAAACGAGCAGTACTTC
TRBV14	few	TRBD1	15	TRBJ1-2	CASSQDTDREDGYTF	TGTGCCAGCAGCCAAGATACGGACAGGGAGGATGGCTACACCTTC
TRBV4-1	NA	NA	17	TRBJ1-5	CASSQGRGGGSNQPQHF	TGCGCCAGCAGCCAGGGGAGAGGGGGTGGGAGCAATCAGCCCCAGCATTTT
TRBV10-3	once	NA	13	TRBJ2-7	CAISAGADGKQYF	TGTGCCATCAGTGCCGGAGCGGACGGGAAGCAGTACTTC
TRBV6-5	once	NA	14	TRBJ1-2	CASTLGQGNYGYTF	TGTGCCAGCACCCTGGGGCAGGGGAACTATGGCTACACCTTC
TRBV6-2/TRBV6-3	NA	NA	14	TRBJ1-2	CASSIDTTIYGYTF	TGTGCCAGCAGTATCGACACCACGATCTATGGCTACACCTTC
TRBV6-5	NA	TRBD1	16	TRBJ1-1	CASSYSRGPMNTEAFF	TGTGCCAGCAGTTACTCAAGGGGGCCCATGAACACTGAAGCTTTCTTT
TRBV30	few	TRBD1	13	TRBJ1-5	CAWRGTGDQPQHF	TGTGCCTGGAGGGGGACAGGCGATCAGCCCCAGCATTTT
TRBV11-2	once	NA	14	TRBJ2-6	CASSLERGLNVLTF	TGTGCCAGCAGCTTAGAAAGGGGACTCAACGTCCTGACTTTC
TRBV12-3/TRBV12-4	NA	NA	11	TRBJ1-1	CASRKGQKAFF	TGTGCCAGCAGAAAGGGACAAAAAGCTTTCTTT
TRBV4-3	NA	NA	14	TRBJ1-1	CASSRVQGSTEAFF	TGCGCCAGCAGCCGCGTTCAGGGTAGCACTGAAGCTTTCTTT
TRBV29-1	NA	TRBD2	16	TRBJ2-7	CSARGSGAYLAYEQYF	TGCAGCGCTCGGGGTAGCGGGGCCTACCTCGCCTACGAGCAGTACTTC
TRBV4-1	NA	NA	13	TRBJ1-5	CASSQVAVKPQHF	TGCGCCAGCAGCCAAGTGGCTGTGAAGCCCCAGCATTTT
TRBV2	NA	TRBD1	14	TRBJ1-2	CASSPGTGNYGYTF	TGTGCCAGCAGCCCCGGGACAGGGAACTATGGCTACACCTTC
TRBV9	NA	NA	14	TRBJ1-2	CASSPEGRGYGYTF	TGTGCCAGCAGCCCCGAAGGAAGAGGGTATGGCTACACCTTC
TRBV9	NA	NA	15	TRBJ2-1	CASSVEESSYNEQFF	TGTGCCAGCAGCGTAGAAGAGAGCTCCTACAATGAGCAGTTCTTC
TRBV6-1	NA	NA	15	TRBJ2-7	CASSEPGYLSYEQYF	TGTGCCAGCAGTGAGCCGGGGTACCTCTCCTACGAGCAGTACTTC
TRBV28	NA	NA	13	TRBJ1-1	CASSSVTQVEAFF	TGTGCCAGCAGTTCCGTCACACAAGTCGAAGCTTTCTTT
TRBV10-3	NA	NA	16	TRBJ1-5	CAISDPEGVGNQPQHF	TGTGCCATCAGTGACCCTGAGGGGGTGGGCAATCAGCCCCAGCATTTT
TRBV15	NA	NA	14	TRBJ1-2	CATSRVARGRGYTF	TGTGCCACCAGCAGAGTTGCCAGGGGTAGGGGCTACACCTTC